This T cell receptor (beta chain) was recovered during a study of cytomegalovirus exposure and HLA in healthy donors. 60 Vbeta and 13 Jbeta primers were used in PCR. The protocol was immunoSEQ multiplex PCR, while the TCRdb copy is restricted to in-frame clones and leaves out a portion. The sample lists approximately 130,000 clones, about three quarters occurring once. The V end lost 5 bases, the J end lost 8 bases, and 22 bases lay between the germline ends. Germline V gene sequence: CDR1 SEHNR, CDR2 FQNEAQ (reference sequence). There are 16 residues in the CDR3. V is TRBV7-9 and J is TRBJ2-1; D is perhaps TRBD2 (5 bases). The sequence came from a female donor in good health and CMV-seropositive. Sequencing was performed on PBMCs. The CDR3 spells CASSPTVPQGSDEQFF. The CDR3 bases are TGTGCCAGCAGCCCCACGGTCCCACAAGGGAGCGATGAGCAGTTCTTC. Full variable domain (rest looked up from reference TRBV7-9 and TRBJ2-1): DTGVSQNPRHKITKRGQNVTFRCDPISEHNRLYWYRQTLGQGPEFLTYFQNEAQLEKSRLLSDRFSAERPKGSFSTLEIQRTEQGDSAMYLCASSPTVPQGSDEQFFGPGTRLTVL.